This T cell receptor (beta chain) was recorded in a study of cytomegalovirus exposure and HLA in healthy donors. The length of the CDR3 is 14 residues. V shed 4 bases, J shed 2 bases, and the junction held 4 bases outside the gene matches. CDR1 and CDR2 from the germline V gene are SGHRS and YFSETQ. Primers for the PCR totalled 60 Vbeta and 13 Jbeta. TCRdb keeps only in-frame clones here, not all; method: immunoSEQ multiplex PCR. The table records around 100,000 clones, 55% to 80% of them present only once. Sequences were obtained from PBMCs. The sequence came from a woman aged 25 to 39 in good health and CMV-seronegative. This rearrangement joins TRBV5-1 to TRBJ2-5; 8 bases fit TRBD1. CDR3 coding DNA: TGCGCCAGCAGCGCAGGGGGCCAGCAAGAGACCCAGTACTTC. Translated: CASSAGGQQETQYF. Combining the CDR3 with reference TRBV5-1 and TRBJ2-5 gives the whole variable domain KAGVTQTPRYLIKTRGQQVTLSCSPISGHRSVSWYQQTPGQGLQFLFEYFSETQRNKGNFPGRFSGRQFSNSRSEMNVSTLELGDSALYLCASSAGGQQETQYFGPGTRLLVL.